The sample holds many counts of the clone carrying this T cell receptor beta chain. These data are taken from a study of T cells in Graves' hyperthyroidism and ophthalmopathy. There were TCR beta CDR3 regions amplified from RNA transcripts. Primed by the HTBI set, a first-round RT-PCR was run on the TCR CDR3. One entry per CDR3 protein results from TCRdb running MiXCR on the multiplex PCR reads. There are a few hundred thousand distinct CDR3 sequences in the sample; less than 25% occur only once, and about 30% lies in the top ten. The CDR3 length is 13 residues. The J segment lost 4 bases and the V segment lost 6 bases, leaving 4 bases of the junction unmatched. On the basis of clinical symptoms, serum thyroxine and TRAb, thyroid ultrasound and orbital computed tomography, diagnoses were made.

J is TRBJ1-2 and V is TRBV12-3 or TRBV12-4; 8 positions match TRBD1. The sequencing sample was made of blood. The clonotype originates from a man aged 18 to 35 with Graves' hyperthyroidism. As DNA, the CDR3 is TGTGCCAGCAGCTGGGACAGGACCTATGGCTACACCTTC. Amino acid sequence: CASSWDRTYGYTF.